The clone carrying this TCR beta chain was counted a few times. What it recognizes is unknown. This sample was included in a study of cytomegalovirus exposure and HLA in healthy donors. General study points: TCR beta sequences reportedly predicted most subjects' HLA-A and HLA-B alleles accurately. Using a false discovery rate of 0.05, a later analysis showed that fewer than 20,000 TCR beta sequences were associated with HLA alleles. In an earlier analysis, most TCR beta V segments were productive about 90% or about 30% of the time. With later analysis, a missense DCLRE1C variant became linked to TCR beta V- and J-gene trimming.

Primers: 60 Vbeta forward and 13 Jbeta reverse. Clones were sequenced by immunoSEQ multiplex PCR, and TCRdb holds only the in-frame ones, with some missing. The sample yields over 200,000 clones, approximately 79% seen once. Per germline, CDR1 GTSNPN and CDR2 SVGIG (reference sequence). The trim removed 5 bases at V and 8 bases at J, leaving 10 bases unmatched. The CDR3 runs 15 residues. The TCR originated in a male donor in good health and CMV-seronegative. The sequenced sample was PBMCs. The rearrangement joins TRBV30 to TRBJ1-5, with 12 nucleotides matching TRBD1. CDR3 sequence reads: CAWARGQGAREPQHF. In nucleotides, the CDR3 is TGTGCCTGGGCCCGGGGACAGGGGGCGAGGGAGCCCCAGCATTTT.